These 12 T cell receptor beta chains originate from one sample sequenced in a study of T-cell reconstitution after alpha-beta-depleted transplantation in children (dated by TCRdb to 2016 to 2018). The library was made by PCR. The run used an Illumina HiSeq 2500. TCR library preparation used molecular barcoding, with unique molecular identifiers applied to normalize quantification of the TCRbeta repertoire. The public reads were reanalyzed by TCRdb: fastp trimming at Q25, MiXCR alignment, in-frame beta chains only. Each record represents a unique CDR3 protein, reported with the most common genes and DNA among its rows. The sample table holds roughly 590,000 distinct CDR3 sequences, of which roughly 15% were seen once. The ten largest clonotypes hold 1.1% of the sample. The specimen comprised PBMCs from the stem cell graft donor, sampled from the stem cell graft. The receptors stem from a human donor who donated a stem cell graft to a child with acute myeloid leukemia.

This clonotype was seen a handful of times. This chain uses TRBV6-1 with TRBJ1-5, with D possibly TRBD1 on 6 matching bases. Germline loops: CDR1 MNHNS, CDR2 SASEGT. This CDR3 comprises 16 residues. V was cut by 2 bases and J by 2 bases, with 13 bases left in between. CDR3 protein: CASSETGAGGNQPQHF. CDR3 in DNA: TGTGCCAGCAGTGAAACGGGGGCAGGGGGCAATCAGCCCCAGCATTTT.

In this sample, this clonotype turned up many times. The rearrangement links TRBV12-3 or TRBV12-4 to TRBJ1-5; possible D gene TRBD1, 6 bases. V was trimmed by 0 bases and J by 2 bases, leaving 14 bases between them. The CDR3 extends over 17 amino acids. Written as DNA, the CDR3 is TGTGCCAGCAGTTTAGCGCGTGGGGGCAGGGGCAATCAGCCCCAGCATTTT. As protein: CASSLARGGRGNQPQHF.

This clonotype has ten or more counts. The V gene is TRBV20-1, the J gene TRBJ1-5; D remains ambiguous. V shed 2 bases and J shed 1 base, with 9 bases lying between them. Germline V gene lookup returns CDR1 DFQATT and CDR2 SNEGSKA (reference sequence). This CDR3 region has 14 residues. The CDR3 DNA is TGCAGTGCTAGACCCGGGAAGAGCAATCAGCCCCAGCATTTT. It yields the protein CSARPGKSNQPQHF.

This clonotype has ten or more counts. CDR3 bases: TGTGCCAGCAGCTTAAACGGGGGTGGTGGAGAGACCCAGTACTTC. Its translation is CASSLNGGGGETQYF. J is TRBJ2-5 and V is TRBV7-2; possible D gene TRBD2, 6 bases. Germline values: CDR1 SGHTA, CDR2 FQGNSA. V lost 2 bases, J lost 4 bases, and 14 bases lay in between. This CDR3 is built from 15 residues.

This sequence joins TRBV9 and TRBJ2-4; D is uncertain. The CDR3 length is 14 residues. Trimming took 2 bases from V and 0 from J, leaving 6 bases between them. Germline V gene data show CDR1 as SGDLS and CDR2 as YYNGEE. CDR3: CASSVGLAKNIQYF. The CDR3 DNA reads TGTGCCAGCAGCGTGGGTTTAGCCAAAAACATTCAGTACTTC.

This clonotype came up a few times. The chain combines TRBV18 with TRBJ1-5; weak D call: TRBD1 (5 bases). This CDR3 spans 16 amino acids. Trimming shortened V by 3 bases and J by 1 base, and 13 bases separated the two germline ends. Germline CDR1 and CDR2: KGHSH and LQKENI. The CDR3: CASSPSGPSSNQPQHF. CDR3 coding DNA: TGTGCCAGCTCACCTTCGGGACCCTCCAGCAATCAGCCCCAGCATTTT. Combining the CDR3 with reference TRBV18 and TRBJ1-5 gives the whole variable domain NAGVMQNPRHLVRRRGQEARLRCSPMKGHSHVYWYRQLPEEGLKFMVYLQKENIIDESGMPKERFSAEFPKEGPSILRIQQVVRGDSAAYFCASSPSGPSSNQPQHFGDGTRLSIL.

Of note for this clonotype: Germline and junction disagree at one end, which may indicate a read error. The rearrangement links TRBV3-1 to TRBJ1-5; TRBD1 is a possible D gene (5 bases). The germline CDR1 and CDR2 sequences are LGHDT and YNNKEL (reference sequence). CDR3 length equals 18 residues. The CDR3 DNA reads as TGTGCCCGCAGCCCTTCGTGGGGCAGGGCGATAGGTGTTCAGCCCCAGCATTTT. Its protein is CARSPSWGRAIGVQPQHF.

This clonotype has only a few counts. The chain has TRBV2 and TRBJ1-6, with 7 bases lining up with TRBD1. J lost 3 bases, V lost 6 bases, and 8 bases had no gene match. Germline V CDR1 and CDR2: SNHLY, FYNNEI. The CDR3 consists of 16 residues. CDR3 in amino acids: CASRMGQSHYNSPLHF. CDR3 nucleotides: TGTGCCAGCAGGATGGGACAGAGTCACTATAATTCACCCCTCCACTTT.

The CDR3 bases are TGTGCCAGCAGTGTGGGACCCCATACGCAGTATTTT. As protein: CASSVGPHTQYF. The genes are TRBV28 and TRBJ2-3; D is perhaps TRBD1 or TRBD2 (5 bases each). Between the trimmed V and J ends, which lost 5 bases and 7 bases, there was a span of 10 bases. The CDR3 runs to 12 residues. Germline CDR1 MDHEN, CDR2 SYDVKM.

This chain links TRBV6-1 with TRBJ1-1; 12 nucleotides align to TRBD1. This CDR3 has 15 amino acids. Germline-derived CDR1 and CDR2 are MNHNS and SASEGT. The junction had 1 base not matched to a gene; V was cut back by 4 bases and J by 1 base. The CDR3 here is CASSGDRGQNTEAFF. The CDR3 DNA sequence: TGTGCCAGCAGTGGGGACAGGGGGCAGAACACTGAAGCTTTCTTT.

This clonotype occurred many times. The chain is built from TRBV10-2 and TRBJ2-1, with D tentatively TRBD1 (6 bases). The CDR3 has 13 amino acids. V was cut by 3 bases and J by 6 bases, with 9 bases left in between. From germline, CDR1 is WSHSY and CDR2 SAAADI. CDR3 region: CASSERGGNEQFF. CDR3 nucleotides: TGCGCCAGCAGTGAAAGAGGGGGCAATGAGCAGTTCTTC.

Turning to this clonotype: A much larger clone sits a single nucleotide away, making a read error possible. The chain recombines TRBV20-1 with TRBJ2-3; 8 nucleotides agree with TRBD2. V was pared by 3 bases and J by 3 bases, with 5 bases of the junction left unmatched. The length of the CDR3 is 14 residues. Germline-derived CDR1 and CDR2 are DFQATT and SNEGSKA (reference sequence). DNA of the CDR3: TGCAGTGCTAGTTTAGCGGGGCCTACAGATACGCAGTATTTT. Translated: CSASLAGPTDTQYF.